Following are 30 T cell receptor beta chains from one sample sequenced in a study of blood T cells in healthy people across ages. Primers used in a second PCR of about 7 to 12 cycles were a sample-barcoded 5' primer and a J-beta primer mix. TCRdb re-derived calls from the 5' RACE reads in MiXCR, one entry per CDR3 protein. The sample carries roughly 1 million distinct CDR3 sequences, 20% to 25% recorded once. The same data also went into a second study, on T cells of mothers and their children.

The specimen sequenced was blood. The receptors were gathered from a girl between 2 and 10 years old in good health.

This clonotype was seen only a few times. The chain uses TRBV6-6 and TRBJ2-5; 7 bases map to TRBD1. The CDR3 is made up of 16 amino acids. J was trimmed by 3 bases and V by 7 bases; bases with no gene match: 14. Germline loops: CDR1 MNHNY, CDR2 SVGAGI (reference sequence). The CDR3 sequence is CASNRKTGTGEETQYF. Written as DNA, the CDR3 is TGTGCCAGCAATAGAAAGACAGGGACCGGCGAAGAGACCCAGTACTTC.

This clonotype was seen a handful of times. CDR3 sequence (DNA): TGTGCCAGCAGAAAAGCGGGAGGGCAAGAGACCCAGTACTTC. Amino acid sequence: CASRKAGGQETQYF. The chain uses TRBV6-1 and TRBJ2-5; 10 bases map to TRBD2. V gave up 6 bases and J gave up 2 bases; unmatched junction bases: 3. The CDR3 spans 14 residues. In germline, CDR1 is MNHNS, CDR2 SASEGT.

This clonotype was detected only a few times. This chain uses TRBV12-3 or TRBV12-4 with TRBJ2-5; 10 bases agree with TRBD2. Trimming removed 6 bases from V and 3 bases from J; junction bases left unmatched: 10. This CDR3 region has 16 residues. The CDR3 loop is CASSESLTSGKETQYF. CDR3 in DNA: TGTGCCAGCAGCGAATCCCTCACTAGCGGGAAAGAGACCCAGTACTTC.

This chain uses TRBV19 with TRBJ2-5; no reliable D call. Judging by the DNA end, TRBJ2-1 fits better; the J call may be wrong. This CDR3 contains 12 residues. Germline V gives CDR1 LNHDA, CDR2 SQIVND (reference sequence). The CDR3 DNA reads as TGTGCCAGTAGTATAGGGGCAGTTCAGCAGTTCTTC. Its protein is CASSIGAVQQFF.

This chain links TRBV12-3 or TRBV12-4 with TRBJ2-6; D could derive from TRBD1 or TRBD2 (6 bases each). This CDR3 spans 16 amino acids. The V end lost 1 base, the J end lost 4 bases, and 11 bases lay between the germline ends. The CDR3 nucleotides are TGTGCCAGCAGTTTAGGTTCGGGGGCCGGGGCCAACGTCCTGACTTTC. It is translated as CASSLGSGAGANVLTF.

The chain recombines TRBV7-8 with TRBJ2-3; D gene unclear. With 6 bases removed from V and 0 bases from J, the gap between germline ends came to 13 bases. Germline CDR1 reads SGHVS; CDR2 reads FQNEAQ. The CDR3 runs to 15 residues. The CDR3 is CASRGSSSSTDTQYF. In DNA, the CDR3 is TGTGCCAGCAGGGGTAGCTCGTCTAGCACAGATACGCAGTATTTT.

This clonotype was observed a handful of times. The CDR3 DNA is TGTGCCAGCTCACCAAATATTGAGCAGTTCTTC. It yields the protein CASSPNIEQFF. The genes are TRBV18 and TRBJ2-1; D is undetermined. V was trimmed by 2 bases and J by 9 bases, leaving 5 bases between them. Looked up from germline, CDR1 is KGHSH and CDR2 is LQKENI. There are 11 residues in the CDR3.

This clonotype has just a few counts. V and J are TRBV7-3 and TRBJ2-7, with a possible D match to TRBD2 (7 bases). CDR1 is SGHTA and CDR2 is FQGTGA in the germline V gene. The V gene lost 2 bases and the J gene lost 2 bases, with 13 bases spanning the gap. The CDR3 runs to 15 residues. Here the CDR3 reads CASSLFGGATYEQYF. The CDR3 DNA is TGTGCCAGCAGCTTATTTGGGGGGGCTACCTACGAGCAGTACTTC.

The rearrangement uses TRBV28 and TRBJ2-1; D unclear. Germline CDR1 MDHEN, CDR2 SYDVKM. The CDR3 contains 12 residues. V gave up 5 bases and J gave up 4 bases, with 6 bases separating them. The CDR3 nucleotides read TGTGCCAGCAGTGTGTTGTACAATGAGCAGTTCTTC. Residues: CASSVLYNEQFF.

This clonotype was recorded only once. The rearrangement uses TRBV10-3 and TRBJ2-4; 11 bases fit TRBD2. Germline values: CDR1 ENHRY, CDR2 SYGVKD. The CDR3 has 12 amino acids. With V trimmed by 6 bases and J by 10 bases, 2 bases remained unmatched. DNA for the CDR3: TGTGCCATCAGCAGGACTAGCGGGATTCAGTACTTC. Translated: CAISRTSGIQYF.

V usage is TRBV6-5 and J usage is TRBJ2-7; weak D call: TRBD1 (5 bases). From germline, CDR1 is MNHEY and CDR2 SVGAGI. The CDR3 runs 15 residues. Trimming took off 0 bases at V and 2 bases at J, with 11 bases between the two ends. The CDR3 here is CASSYSDNLAYEQYF. CDR3 coding DNA: TGTGCCAGCAGTTACTCGGACAACCTCGCCTACGAGCAGTACTTC.

This clonotype has only a few counts. The chain has TRBV28 and TRBJ1-1; D is perhaps TRBD1 (6 bases). The CDR3 is 13 residues long. The germline V and J ends were trimmed by 10 bases and 5 bases, with 17 bases remaining between them. The germline gives CDR1 MDHEN, CDR2 SYDVKM. The CDR3 is CATMRDIKTEAFF. The CDR3 DNA is TGTGCCACAATGAGGGACATAAAAACTGAAGCTTTCTTT.

This clonotype was counted between two and nine times. The V and J genes are TRBV7-9 and TRBJ2-5; the match to TRBD2 covers 8 bases. The germline gives CDR1 SEHNR, CDR2 FQNEAQ (reference sequence). Unmatched junction bases numbered 17, after V lost 4 bases and J lost 7 bases. CDR3 length: 17 residues. This chain's CDR3 is CASSSVPARAREGTQYF. In nucleotides, the CDR3 is TGTGCCAGCAGCTCCGTCCCCGCCAGGGCACGGGAGGGGACCCAGTACTTC.

This chain connects TRBV5-1 to TRBJ1-3; no reliable D call. V gave up 0 bases and J gave up 0 bases, with 10 bases separating them. Germline CDR1 reads SGHRS; CDR2 reads YFSETQ. There are 16 residues in the CDR3. The CDR3 nucleotides read TGCGCCAGCAGCTTGGACGGTTTGGGCTCTGGAAACACCATATATTTT. Its translation is CASSLDGLGSGNTIYF.

This clonotype has more than one count but fewer than ten. The chain has TRBV5-4 and TRBJ2-2; the D gene is possibly TRBD1 (6 bases). The CDR3 runs to 12 residues. Deletions cut 10 bases from V and 6 bases from J, with 13 bases between. The germline CDR1 and CDR2 sequences are SGHNT and YYREEE (reference sequence). The CDR3 loop reads CAGQGYPGELFF. As DNA, the CDR3 is TGTGCCGGTCAGGGGTACCCCGGGGAGCTGTTTTTT.

The chain joins TRBV27 to TRBJ2-7; D gene uncertain. The germline gives CDR1 MNHEY, CDR2 SMNVEV (reference sequence). Trimming pared 8 bases from V and 7 bases from J, leaving 15 bases between. The CDR3 is made up of 12 amino acids. The CDR3 protein is CASGIDHREQYF. The DNA for the CDR3 is TGTGCCAGCGGAATCGACCATAGGGAGCAGTACTTC.

In this sample, this clonotype turned up a few times. The CDR3 DNA reads TGTGCCACCAGCAGAGCGAGGGGGACTAATGAAAAACTGTTTTTT. Residues: CATSRARGTNEKLFF. The chain carries TRBV15 and TRBJ1-4; tentatively, D is TRBD1 (6 bases). The germline V gene encodes CDR1 LNHNV and CDR2 YYDKDF (reference sequence). The CDR3 consists of 15 residues. Trimming shortened V by 1 base and J by 2 bases, and 8 bases separated the two germline ends.

This clonotype came up a few times. This chain links TRBV5-5 with TRBJ1-1; D not resolved. CDR1 SGHKS and CDR2 YYEKEE come from the germline V gene (reference sequence). Trimming shortened V by 2 bases and J by 1 base, and 9 bases separated the two germline ends. The CDR3 runs to 14 residues. CDR3 protein: CASSFAGGNTEAFF. The CDR3 DNA sequence: TGTGCCAGCAGCTTCGCAGGCGGGAACACTGAAGCTTTCTTT.

The CDR3 reads CASSQWGPETQYF. The DNA for the CDR3 is TGCGCCAGCAGCCAATGGGGGCCCGAGACCCAGTACTTC. V and J are TRBV4-1 and TRBJ2-5; a weak D match, TRBD1 (6 bases). V lost 2 bases, J lost 5 bases, and 9 bases lay in between. Germline values: CDR1 MGHRA, CDR2 YSYEKL. The CDR3 has 13 residues.

This chain joins TRBV27 and TRBJ2-7; D not resolved. Germline V CDR1 and CDR2: MNHEY, SMNVEV (reference sequence). Trimming stripped 9 bases from V and 0 bases from J, with 12 bases between. The CDR3 spans 13 residues. CDR3 nucleotide sequence: TGTGCCAGTGGCAACACAATCTCCTACGAGCAGTACTTC. Translation gives CASGNTISYEQYF.

The V and J genes are TRBV27 and TRBJ2-1; D is ambiguous. Germline CDR1 is MNHEY and CDR2 is SMNVEV (reference sequence). This CDR3 region has 14 residues. The V end lost 0 bases, the J end lost 6 bases, and 9 bases lay between the germline ends. This CDR3 reads CASSLSPILNEQFF. The CDR3 region has the DNA TGTGCCAGCAGTTTATCCCCAATCCTCAATGAGCAGTTCTTC.

This chain connects TRBV6-1 to TRBJ2-3, with D perhaps TRBD1 (5 bases). The germline V gene has CDR1 MNHNS and CDR2 SASEGT. The length of the CDR3 is 16 residues. V was pared by 0 bases and J by 3 bases, with 13 bases between. CDR3: CASSEALLDMTDTQYF. The CDR3 nucleotides read TGTGCCAGCAGTGAAGCGCTTTTGGACATGACAGATACGCAGTATTTT.

This clonotype was detected only a few times. The chain recombines TRBV7-2 with TRBJ1-1; a possible D gene is TRBD1 (6 bases). The CDR3 contains 15 residues. Germline V gene data show CDR1 as SGHTA and CDR2 as FQGNSA. The V end was cut by 7 bases, the J end by 1 base, with 16 bases between. The CDR3 DNA reads TGTGCCAGCACCAACCCAAGGACAGAGAACACTGAAGCTTTCTTT. This translates into CASTNPRTENTEAFF.

This clonotype was counted between two and nine times. The J gene is TRBJ2-7, the V gene TRBV14, with a possible D match to TRBD1 (5 bases). With 4 bases removed from V and 0 bases from J, the gap between germline ends came to 16 bases. The CDR3 loop spans 16 amino acids. CDR1 is SGHDN, CDR2 FVKESK, per germline. The chain's CDR3 is CASSRLDGAISYEQYF. The CDR3 coding sequence is TGTGCCAGCAGCCGTCTTGATGGGGCAATCTCCTACGAGCAGTACTTC.

This sequence joins TRBV5-1 and TRBJ2-6; D is unclear. The CDR3 has 16 amino acids. Germline loops: CDR1 SGHRS, CDR2 YFSETQ. V shed 4 bases and J shed 0 bases, with 11 bases lying between them. The CDR3 region has the DNA TGCGCCAGCAGCGATGGACCGCTCTCTGGGGCCAACGTCCTGACTTTC. Encoded protein: CASSDGPLSGANVLTF.

This clonotype turned up a few times. The rearrangement joins TRBV2 to TRBJ2-4; 8 bases fit TRBD1. The germline V gene has CDR1 SNHLY and CDR2 FYNNEI. The trim removed 6 bases at V and 2 bases at J, leaving 6 bases unmatched. The CDR3 has 15 amino acids. The DNA of the CDR3 is TGTGCCAGCAGAAAGCAGGGGGCGACCAAAAACATTCAGTACTTC. Translation gives CASRKQGATKNIQYF.

This clonotype showed up just a few times. V and J are TRBV10-3 and TRBJ2-7; TRBD2 matches at 11 bases. The V and J ends lost 7 bases and 5 bases, in that order; junction bases with no gene match: 7. The CDR3 has 14 residues. Germline lookup yields CDR1 ENHRY and CDR2 SYGVKD. The CDR3 region is CAIKTSGSPHEQYF. The CDR3 nucleotides read TGTGCCATCAAAACTAGCGGGAGTCCCCACGAGCAGTACTTC.

The genes are TRBV20-1 and TRBJ1-1, with D unclear. Germline CDR1 DFQATT, CDR2 SNEGSKA (reference sequence). There are 12 residues in the CDR3. Trimming shortened V by 3 bases and J by 7 bases, and 12 bases separated the two germline ends. The CDR3 DNA reads as TGCAGTGCTAGTATGGGCAGGCTTGAAGCTTTCTTT. Its translation is CSASMGRLEAFF.

This clonotype was counted only a few times. J is TRBJ1-2 and V is TRBV19; TRBD1 aligns across 7 bases. The germline CDR1 and CDR2 sequences are LNHDA and SQIVND (reference sequence). J gave up 8 bases and V 1 base, and 7 bases lay outside the gene matches. The CDR3 length is 14 residues. CDR3 sequence (DNA): TGTGCCAGTAGTATAGGGGGACAGCCGACCGGCTACACCTTC. Its protein product is CASSIGGQPTGYTF.

This chain joins TRBV5-1 and TRBJ2-3; D is undetermined. V was clipped by 1 base and J by 2 bases, with 11 bases between them. The CDR3 has 15 residues. The germline V gene encodes CDR1 SGHRS and CDR2 YFSETQ. The CDR3 region has the DNA TGCGCCAGCAGCTTGTCCCACCTCAACACAGATACGCAGTATTTT. Translated, it gives CASSLSHLNTDTQYF.